This TCR beta chain came from a study of blood T cell repertoires in COVID-19. Between the trimmed V and J ends, which lost 5 bases and 2 bases, there was a span of 17 bases. Germline CDR1 is LGHNT and CDR2 is FRNRAP. The CDR3 is 16 amino acids. Using immunoSEQ multiplex PCR, the repertoire was profiled, and TCRdb retains in-frame clones only, with some absent. The sample records about 480,000 clones, 70% to 90% being singletons. The sequence derives from a woman aged 45 to 65 with COVID-19, enrolled during active disease. The chain has TRBV12-5 and TRBJ2-3, with D maybe TRBD1 (6 bases). Sequenced sample: peripheral blood. The CDR3, as DNA: TGTGCTAGTGGTGCACCGACAGGCCCATCCACAGATACGCAGTATTTT. Protein product: CASGAPTGPSTDTQYF.